The rows below give T cell receptor beta chains drawn from one sample of a study of shared T cell receptors in the human thymus. Repertoires were generated with immunoSEQ multiplex PCR, while TCRdb's copy carries only in-frame clones and drops some. Among 540,000 or so clones, 70% to 80% were seen once, and the ten largest hold 0.013%. These data were also reused for a study on human thymus T cells.

The sample comprised thymocytes. The receptor source for this set is a boy younger than two with a congenital heart defect. Both conserved end residues are part of each CDR3. D genes are given only for firm matches. Some rows have no size entry. The others give once, few or many, or a class for an expanded clone.

TGTGCCAGCTTACTGAAGGGGGAGACGCCCTACAATGAGCAGTTCTTC,CASLLKGETPYNEQFF,NA,TRBJ2-1,NA,TRBV28
TGCGCCAGCAGCTTGGGGGATCCGAAGGAATTAGCGGGGGACAATGAGCAGTTCTTC,CASSLGDPKELAGDNEQFF,NA,TRBJ2-1,TRBD2,TRBV5-1
TGTGCCAGCAGTCCCCCAGCGGGAGGTGGGACAGATACGCAGTATTTT,CASSPPAGGGTDTQYF,NA,TRBJ2-3,TRBD2,TRBV27
TGTGCCAGCAGCACCCGGACTAGCGGATCCTACGAGCAGTACTTC,CASSTRTSGSYEQYF,NA,TRBJ2-7,TRBD2,TRBV5-4
TGTGCCAGCAGTGAATTTGGGGGCACCAATCAGCCCCAGCATTTT,CASSEFGGTNQPQHF,NA,TRBJ1-5,NA,TRBV25-1
TGTGCCAGCTCCGGGGAGGCCTCCTACAATGAGCAGTTCTTC,CASSGEASYNEQFF,NA,TRBJ2-1,NA,TRBV19
TGCGCCAGCAGCCAAGAATCCTTAACGGGGGGCGGTCCCGATAATTCACCCCTCCACTTT,CASSQESLTGGGPDNSPLHF,NA,TRBJ1-6,NA,TRBV4-1
TGTGCCAGCAGTGCTCACCTGGGACAGGGGTATCAGCCCCAGCATTTT,CASSAHLGQGYQPQHF,NA,TRBJ1-5,TRBD1,TRBV6-1
TGTGCCAGTAGTTCAAGCCGCCCTCCCCTAGCGGGAGAAAGGACCCCTCCTGGAATAGGGGTTCAGTACTTC,CASSSSRPPLAGERTPPGIGVQYF,few,TRBJ2-4,TRBD2,TRBV19
TGTGCCTGGAGCGGGGTCGCCACAGATACGCAGTATTTT,CAWSGVATDTQYF,NA,TRBJ2-3,NA,TRBV30
TGTGCCAGCAGCCCAGTCGGGACTAGCGGGAGGAGCACAGATACGCAGTATTTT,CASSPVGTSGRSTDTQYF,NA,TRBJ2-3,TRBD2,TRBV27
TGTGCCAGCAGTGAATGGGCCCTAAGGGGCTACGAGCAGTACTTC,CASSEWALRGYEQYF,NA,TRBJ2-7,NA,TRBV25-1
TGTGCCAGCAGTCCGACTAGTATATACGAGCAGTACTTC,CASSPTSIYEQYF,NA,TRBJ2-7,NA,TRBV27
TGTGCCAGCAGAGAAAACCCCTCTAGCGGGAGTTTCCCAGATACGCAGTATTTT,CASRENPSSGSFPDTQYF,once,TRBJ2-3,TRBD2,TRBV25-1
TGTGCCAGTAGTATAGATCGGACAGGGGAGCCCTCGCTGTATGGCTACACCTTC,CASSIDRTGEPSLYGYTF,NA,TRBJ1-2,TRBD1,TRBV19
TGTGCCAGCAGCCTAGGGACAGGAACCTACGAGCAGTACTTC,CASSLGTGTYEQYF,NA,TRBJ2-7,TRBD1,TRBV5-4
TGTGCCAGCAGCGCCACTAGCGCAACTTTGAATGAGCAGTTCTTC,CASSATSATLNEQFF,few,TRBJ2-1,TRBD2,TRBV11-3
TGTGCCAGCAGCTTAGCCAGCGGAGAGACCCAGTACTTC,CASSLASGETQYF,NA,TRBJ2-5,NA,TRBV7-9
TGCGCCAGCAGTGTGGGCGTCTCCTACGAGCAGTACTTC,CASSVGVSYEQYF,NA,TRBJ2-7,NA,TRBV10-1
TGTGCCCGAAGAGGCCTAGCGGGAGGGCTGAGCGAGACCCAGTACTTC,CARRGLAGGLSETQYF,NA,TRBJ2-5,TRBD2,TRBV25-1
TGTGCCAGCAGTTCGAGAGGGGAGCAGTACTTC,CASSSRGEQYF,NA,TRBJ2-7,NA,TRBV27
TGTGCCAGCAGCTTAAGGAGATCTCCGGGACAGGGTCCCGGGGAGCTGTTTTTT,CASSLRRSPGQGPGELFF,NA,TRBJ2-2,TRBD1,TRBV11-2
TGTGCCAGCAGCTTAATCCAGCGGGGTTCCTACGAGCAGTACTTC,CASSLIQRGSYEQYF,NA,TRBJ2-7,TRBD2,TRBV7-9
TGTGCCAGCAGTTTTTCAGATCAGCCCCAGCATTTT,CASSFSDQPQHF,NA,TRBJ1-5,NA,TRBV28
TGCGCCAGCAGCCAAGAGGGAGTCGGGAGTTCGACAGATACGCAGTATTTT,CASSQEGVGSSTDTQYF,NA,TRBJ2-3,NA,TRBV4-3
TGTGCCAGCAGGCACCAAGGACAGGGAGTCTACGAGCAGTACTTC,CASRHQGQGVYEQYF,NA,TRBJ2-7,TRBD1,TRBV27
TGCGCCAGCAGTGAGATGGGGGGTGGCACTGAAGCTTTCTTT,CASSEMGGGTEAFF,NA,TRBJ1-1,NA,TRBV10-1
TGTGCCAGCTCACCACGCAGGGGCGATAGCAATCAGCCCCAGCATTTT,CASSPRRGDSNQPQHF,NA,TRBJ1-5,NA,TRBV18
TGTGCCAGCAGCCAGGGGTGGACGGGAGGGCCTCAGTTCTTC,CASSQGWTGGPQFF,few,TRBJ2-1,TRBD2,TRBV7-9
TGTGCCAGCATGGGAGGAGCGGGATCTCGAAATGAGCAGTTCTTC,CASMGGAGSRNEQFF,NA,TRBJ2-1,TRBD2,TRBV27
TGCAGCGTTGTTCTCCGCTACAATGAGCAGTTCTTC,CSVVLRYNEQFF,NA,TRBJ2-1,NA,TRBV29-1
TGTGCCAGCAGTTCCCTCATGTCTAGCGGGAGTTCGCATACGCAGTATTTT,CASSSLMSSGSSHTQYF,NA,TRBJ2-3,TRBD2,TRBV27
TGTGCCAGCAGTGGGTGCGGCGGGGGGTACAATGAGCAGTTCTTC,CASSGCGGGYNEQFF,NA,TRBJ2-1,TRBD2,TRBV6-1
TGCGCCAGCAGCCTACAGCTTAGTCGGGAGGGCCGCAATGAGCAGTTCTTC,CASSLQLSREGRNEQFF,NA,TRBJ2-1,TRBD2,TRBV4-3
TGTGCCAGCAGCCCCTACTACACCGGGGAGCTGTTTTTT,CASSPYYTGELFF,few,TRBJ2-2,NA,TRBV7-2
TGTGCCAGCAGCCCCGGGACTAGCGGAGGCGAGCAGTACTTC,CASSPGTSGGEQYF,NA,TRBJ2-7,TRBD2,TRBV5-5
TGTGCCAGCAAACCTCGAAAGGGACAGGGGGTACCTGAAGCTTTCTTT,CASKPRKGQGVPEAFF,NA,TRBJ1-1,TRBD1,TRBV5-5
TGTGCCAGCAGTCACAGATATAGCAATCAGCCCCAGCATTTT,CASSHRYSNQPQHF,once,TRBJ1-5,NA,TRBV6-5
TGTGCCAGCTCACCACCGGCAAACAGCAACACTGAAGCTTTCTTT,CASSPPANSNTEAFF,NA,TRBJ1-1,NA,TRBV18
TGTGCCAGCAGCTTGGCCAAACTAGCGGGAGGGCCAAATCAAAACATTCAGTACTTC,CASSLAKLAGGPNQNIQYF,NA,TRBJ2-4,TRBD2,TRBV5-6
TGTGCTAGTGGTTTGGCCCTATTAGCGGGAGCCATATACGAGCAGTACTTC,CASGLALLAGAIYEQYF,NA,TRBJ2-7,TRBD2,TRBV12-5
TGTGCCAGTAGTCCGGGACCGGGAGGAACTGAAGCTTTCTTT,CASSPGPGGTEAFF,NA,TRBJ1-1,NA,TRBV19
TGTGCCACCAGCAGAGCCGGGACAGGGTTTCGTCGGCAGTACTTC,CATSRAGTGFRRQYF,NA,TRBJ2-7,TRBD1,TRBV15
TGTGCCAGCAGCCGAGGGCCAGCGGCCATCCGCGAGCAGTACTTC,CASSRGPAAIREQYF,NA,TRBJ2-7,NA,TRBV13